This is a list of T cell receptor beta chains from one sample in a study of CD8+CD57+ T cells in acquired aplastic anemia. TCRdb processed the reads anew with MiXCR; each CDR3 protein has one entry. The sample has 180,000 or so distinct CDR3 sequences, about 47% seen once. Sample: sorted CD4+, CD8+, or CD8+CD57+ T cells (not recorded which) from PBMCs. These TCRs come from a human donor in good health. The CDR3 runs from the conserved cysteine through the conserved F or W. Each record gives: J gene, V gene, CDR3 protein.

>TRBJ1-6|TRBV7-3
CASSLVGEVGPLHF
>TRBJ1-2|TRBV30
CAWSAARTPYTF
>TRBJ2-6|TRBV19
CASSIDSSGANVLTF
>TRBJ2-5|TRBV28
CASSSIGTSGRETQYF
>TRBJ2-7|TRBV9
CASSGTSGREQYF
>TRBJ2-7|TRBV18
CASSPPTLSEQYF
>TRBJ2-6|TRBV7-8
CASSLGYRGLLGANVLTF
>TRBJ2-3|TRBV25-1
CASSEVRTKGTDTQYF
>TRBJ1-1|TRBV20-1
CSATVNTEAFF
>TRBJ2-1|TRBV7-2
CASSKTGTFSSYNEQFF
>TRBJ2-5|TRBV6-1
CASSGTGGKETQYF
>TRBJ2-1|TRBV6-1
CASSVYNEQFF
>TRBJ1-1|TRBV20-1
CSAQTARDPEAFF
>TRBJ2-5|TRBV19
CASSMGAWQETQYF
>TRBJ1-1|TRBV19
CASSTCTATTAFF
>TRBJ1-1|TRBV18
CASSTTGREAFF
>TRBJ2-1|TRBV11-2
CASSLDPGSSYNEQFF
>TRBJ1-5|TRBV2
CASRGGQDQPQHF
>TRBJ1-5|TRBV25-1
CASSSLDQPQHF
>TRBJ1-2|TRBV29-1
CSGGDWTAYGYTF
>TRBJ2-3|TRBV24-1
CATRATRGNTDTQYF
>TRBJ2-7|TRBV18
CASSLSLGTGINEQYF
>TRBJ1-5|TRBV19
CASSAQTGDNQPQHF
>TRBJ2-1|TRBV25-1
CASSAGGDEQFF
>TRBJ1-5|TRBV2
CASSEAWANQPQHF
>TRBJ2-3|TRBV11-2
CARKTSGGEGSTDTQYF
>TRBJ2-3|TRBV4-3
CASSQDPSGRPDTQYF